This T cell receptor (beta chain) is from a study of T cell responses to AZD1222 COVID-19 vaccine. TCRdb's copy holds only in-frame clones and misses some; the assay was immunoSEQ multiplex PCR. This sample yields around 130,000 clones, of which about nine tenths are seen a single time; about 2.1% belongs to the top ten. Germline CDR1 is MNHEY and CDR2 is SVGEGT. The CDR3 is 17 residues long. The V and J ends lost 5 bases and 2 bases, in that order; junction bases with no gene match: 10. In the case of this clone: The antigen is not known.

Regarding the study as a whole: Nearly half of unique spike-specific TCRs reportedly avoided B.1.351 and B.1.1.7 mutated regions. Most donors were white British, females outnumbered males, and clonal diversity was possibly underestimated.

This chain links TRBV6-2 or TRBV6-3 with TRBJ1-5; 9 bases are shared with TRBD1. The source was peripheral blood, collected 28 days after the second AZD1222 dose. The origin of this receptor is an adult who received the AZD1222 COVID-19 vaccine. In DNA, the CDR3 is TGTGCCAGCAGTCTGGGACAGGGTTCTAGTGGCAATCAGCCCCAGCATTTT. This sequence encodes CASSLGQGSSGNQPQHF.